This TCR beta chain was observed in a study of T cells expressing NK-cell markers. Whole-study context: CD3+CD56+NKG2C+, CD3+CD56+NKG2C- and CD3+CD56-NKG2C+ T cells, once sorted, supplied the TCR beta repertoires.

After re-calling the 5' RACE reads, TCRdb lists one entry per CDR3 protein, DNA absent. This sample contains some 600,000 distinct CDR3 sequences. To note about this clonotype: The antigen is undetermined.

The CDR3 extends over 14 amino acids. Germline values: CDR1 DFQATT, CDR2 SNEGSKA (reference sequence). General observations from the study: The dominant NKG2C+ clonotypes represented about 1.0-8% of CD8+ T cells in six donors.

Sequenced input: blood T cells: a sorted CD56 or NKG2C T cell subset, CD4+ or CD8+ T cells, or bulk PBMC T cells (not recorded which). This rearrangement joins TRBV20-1 to TRBJ2-7. The TCR sequence derives from a man younger than 30 in good health. The CDR3 loop is CSATRLEGDDEQYF.